The 23 T cell receptor beta chains below come from one sample, sequenced in a study of blood T cell repertoires in COVID-19. Assay: immunoSEQ multiplex PCR; the TCRdb copy retains only in-frame clones and omits some. Here the sample spans around 75,000 clones, more than 75% being singletons. Sequences were obtained from peripheral blood. These receptor sequences come from a human donor in a cohort sampled during active COVID-19.

There are a few counts of this clone. The chain couples TRBV24-1 to TRBJ2-5, with D possibly matching TRBD2 (6 bases). Trimming removed 3 bases at V and 7 bases at J, with 17 bases between. This CDR3 has 15 amino acids. The germline V gene has CDR1 KGHDR and CDR2 SFDVKD. This CDR3 reads CATSDTYRTGGTQYF. The CDR3, as DNA: TGTGCCACCAGTGATACCTATCGGACCGGGGGGACCCAGTACTTC.

The chain couples TRBV9 to TRBJ2-1; 8 bases are a match to TRBD2. V dropped 0 bases and J dropped 2; count of bases not matched to a gene: 4. The CDR3 is 16 amino acids. Germline V gives CDR1 SGDLS, CDR2 YYNGEE. The CDR3 region has the DNA TGTGCCAGCAGCGTAGCCGGGACTAGAACCTACAATGAGCAGTTCTTC. Amino acid sequence: CASSVAGTRTYNEQFF.

The chain uses TRBV6-5 and TRBJ2-1; 9 nucleotides line up with TRBD2. J was trimmed by 8 bases and V by 4 bases; bases with no gene match: 6. Per germline, CDR1 MNHEY and CDR2 SVGAGI. The CDR3 extends over 14 amino acids. CDR3 protein: CASSSGTSIDEQFF. In DNA form, the CDR3 reads TGTGCCAGCAGTTCCGGGACTAGCATCGATGAGCAGTTCTTC.

CDR3 residues: CASRGFWESANEKLFF. The CDR3 DNA sequence: TGTGCCAGCAGAGGATTTTGGGAGTCGGCTAATGAAAAACTGTTTTTT. The chain has TRBV2 and TRBJ1-4; D uncertain. V was trimmed by 6 bases and J by 3 bases, leaving 17 bases between them. Looked up from germline, CDR1 is SNHLY and CDR2 is FYNNEI. CDR3 length: 16 residues.

The chain combines TRBV4-3 with TRBJ1-1; weak D call: TRBD1 (5 bases). The ends were cut back, 6 bases at V and 1 base at J, with 9 bases in the middle. This CDR3 is built from 13 residues. The germline gives CDR1 LGHNA, CDR2 YSLEER. The CDR3, as DNA: TGCGCCAGCAGTCGACAGAGGAACACTGAAGCTTTCTTT. It specifies CASSRQRNTEAFF.

This chain connects TRBV7-2 to TRBJ1-4; 10 nucleotides line up with TRBD1. Trimming took 2 bases from V and 6 from J; bases not matched to a gene: 6. The CDR3 totals 16 residues. Germline V gene sequence: CDR1 SGHTA, CDR2 FQGNSA. For the CDR3, the DNA is TGTGCCAGCAGCTTAATGCCCGGGACAGGGGATGAAAAACTGTTTTTT. Amino acids: CASSLMPGTGDEKLFF.

The gene calls are TRBV12-3 or TRBV12-4 and TRBJ1-1; 8 bases align to TRBD1. V gave up 5 bases and J gave up 11 bases; unmatched junction bases: 7. CDR3 length: 12 residues. The CDR3 spells CASSEDRARAFF. The DNA of the CDR3 is TGTGCCAGCAGTGAGGACAGGGCCCGCGCTTTCTTT.

The chain is built from TRBV18 and TRBJ2-7; 8 nucleotides match TRBD1. Per the germline V gene, CDR1 is KGHSH and CDR2 is LQKENI. V lost 0 bases to trimming and J lost 1 base; unmatched junction nucleotides: 5. The CDR3 extends over 16 amino acids. This CDR3 is CASSPPGQAESYEQYF. The CDR3 DNA reads as TGTGCCAGCTCACCACCGGGACAGGCGGAATCCTACGAGCAGTACTTC.

The chain couples TRBV19 to TRBJ2-6; D perhaps matches TRBD1 (6 bases). This CDR3 has 16 amino acids. Germline CDR1 is LNHDA and CDR2 is SQIVND (reference sequence). Between the trimmed V and J ends, which lost 7 bases and 0 bases, there was a span of 13 bases. The CDR3 DNA is TGTGCCAGTAACGAGGGACAAATCTCTGGGGCCAACGTCCTGACTTTC. It codes for CASNEGQISGANVLTF.

The chain is built from TRBV29-1 and TRBJ1-4; TRBD1 agrees at 7 bases. This CDR3 spans 17 amino acids. V lost 1 base and J lost 3; bases outside the gene matches: 11. CDR1 SQVTM and CDR2 ANQGSEA come from the germline V gene. CDR3 nucleotides: TGCAGCGTTGAAGGGTTACCGACGGGACAGTCTAATGAAAAACTGTTTTTT. Its translation: CSVEGLPTGQSNEKLFF.

This clone was found a few times. The chain recombines TRBV28 with TRBJ1-5; 12 positions agree with TRBD1. The V gene end was trimmed by 10 bases and the J gene end by 6 bases; junction bases not matched to a gene: 7. The CDR3 consists of 14 residues. Per germline, CDR1 MDHEN and CDR2 SYDVKM. CDR3 nucleotide sequence: TGTGCCACCCGTGGGACAGGGGGCAGTCAGCCCCAGCATTTT. Protein: CATRGTGGSQPQHF.

This chain links TRBV6-6 with TRBJ1-5; no clear D. Germline V gene data show CDR1 as MNHNY and CDR2 as SVGAGI (reference sequence). The V end was cut by 3 bases, the J end by 1 base, with 10 bases between. This CDR3 is 15 amino acids long. The CDR3, as DNA: TGTGCCAGCAGTTATAGCGACGGAAGCAATCAGCCCCAGCATTTT. It encodes CASSYSDGSNQPQHF.

This chain connects TRBV7-8 to TRBJ1-5, with TRBD1 matching 9 bases. Germline loops: CDR1 SGHVS, CDR2 FQNEAQ. This CDR3 spans 17 amino acids. V shed 3 bases and J 4 bases; nucleotides not matched to a gene: 10. As DNA, the CDR3 is TGTGCCAGCAGCTTTGCGACGGGACAGGGAGTGAATCAGCCCCAGCATTTT. Protein: CASSFATGQGVNQPQHF.

The chain is built from TRBV3-1 (or the pseudogene TRBV3-2) and TRBJ2-2, with D possibly matching TRBD2 (5 bases). V was clipped by 3 bases and J by 6 bases, with 8 bases between them. The CDR3 is 13 amino acids. Germline V lookup: CDR1 LGHDT, CDR2 YNNKEL (reference sequence). In DNA form, the CDR3 reads TGTGCCAGCAGCCACGGGGAGCCCGGGGAGCTGTTTTTT. Translating gives CASSHGEPGELFF.

The V call is TRBV29-1, the J call TRBJ1-1; D is ambiguous. Trimming took 2 bases from V and 4 from J, leaving 8 bases between them. The CDR3 consists of 12 residues. Germline loops: CDR1 SQVTM, CDR2 ANQGSEA. CDR3 coding DNA: TGCAGCGTTGAAAAGAGTGGCACTGAAGCTTTCTTT. Protein: CSVEKSGTEAFF.

The genes are TRBV19 and TRBJ1-1; possibly TRBD1 for D (5 bases). The CDR3 has 17 amino acids. The V gene's germline CDR1 is LNHDA and CDR2 SQIVND (reference sequence). V lost 6 bases and J 2 bases, leaving 22 bases between the germline ends. CDR3 region: CASSFIVGGVGNTEAFF. The CDR3 DNA reads as TGTGCCAGTAGCTTTATTGTGGGGGGGGTCGGAAACACTGAAGCTTTCTTT.

The chain is built from TRBV7-8 and TRBJ1-1; 8 bases fit TRBD1. Germline V gene data show CDR1 as SGHVS and CDR2 as FQNEAQ. V lost 3 bases and J lost 6; bases outside the gene matches: 6. The CDR3 has 14 amino acids. The CDR3 region has the DNA TGTGCCAGCAGCTTCGACAGGGGTGGCGCTGAAGCTTTCTTT. Amino acids: CASSFDRGGAEAFF.

V is TRBV12-3 or TRBV12-4 and J is TRBJ2-7; 8 nucleotides agree with TRBD2. The CDR3 covers 13 residues. V shed 5 bases, J shed 2 bases, and the junction held 2 bases outside the gene matches. The CDR3 reads CASSGSGTYEQYF. The DNA of the CDR3 is TGTGCCAGCAGTGGTAGCGGGACCTACGAGCAGTACTTC.

The chain couples TRBV7-2 to TRBJ2-1, with 8 bases aligning to TRBD2. The CDR3 loop spans 15 amino acids. J lost 2 bases, V lost 1 base, and 1 base had no gene match. Germline values: CDR1 SGHTA, CDR2 FQGNSA. In DNA, the CDR3 is TGTGCCAGCAGCTTAGTCGGGGGGGCCTACAATGAGCAGTTCTTC. Its protein product is CASSLVGGAYNEQFF.

The chain combines TRBV10-3 with TRBJ2-1; 11 nucleotides agree with TRBD2. V trimming: 4 bases; J trimming: 9 bases; junction bases outside the gene matches: 5. This CDR3 spans 14 amino acids. Per the germline V gene, CDR1 is ENHRY and CDR2 is SYGVKD. The CDR3 protein is CAISGTSGSGEQFF. In DNA, the CDR3 is TGTGCCATCAGTGGGACTAGCGGGTCGGGTGAGCAGTTCTTC.

The chain recombines TRBV9 with TRBJ1-1; D not certain. Germline-derived CDR1 and CDR2 are SGDLS and YYNGEE. There are 13 residues in the CDR3. The V end was cut by 4 bases, the J end by 4 bases, with 11 bases between. CDR3 residues: CASSLGPGTEAFF. The CDR3 coding sequence is TGTGCCAGCAGCCTGGGTCCGGGCACTGAAGCTTTCTTT.

The chain is built from TRBV10-2 and TRBJ1-2; 7 bases fit TRBD1. V lost 4 bases and J lost 4; bases outside the gene matches: 3. This CDR3 has 13 amino acids. Looked up from germline, CDR1 is WSHSY and CDR2 is SAAADI. The CDR3: CASSAGTVYGYTF. In DNA, the CDR3 is TGCGCCAGCAGTGCTGGGACAGTCTATGGCTACACCTTC.

V gene TRBV4-1 combines with J gene TRBJ2-7, with TRBD2 matching 8 bases. CDR3 length: 15 residues. J lost 5 bases, V lost 1 base, and 7 bases had no gene match. Germline CDR1 and CDR2: MGHRA and YSYEKL. In DNA form, the CDR3 reads TGCGCCAGCAGCCAAGGCCCTAGCGGGTCGAACGAGCAGTACTTC. It codes for CASSQGPSGSNEQYF.